This is a list of T cell receptor beta chains from one sample in a study of chemoradiotherapy in HPV16-positive cancers. TCRdb keeps only in-frame clones here, not all; method: immunoSEQ multiplex PCR. The sample holds 13,000 to 15,000 clones, approximately 91% seen once. This sample comprised blood, obtained from a patient who underwent chemoradiotherapy. The receptors come from a human donor with HPV-associated anogenital cancer. The CDR3 runs from the conserved cysteine through the conserved F or W. D genes are given only for firm matches. The size field is filled for only some rows; it gives once, few, many or a size class.

J gene,clone size,V gene,D gene,CDR3 DNA,CDR3 protein
TRBJ2-7,NA,TRBV7-3,NA,TGTGCCAGCAGCTTACGCGCGGAACCTGCCCACGAGCAGTACTTC,CASSLRAEPAHEQYF
TRBJ2-7,NA,TRBV18,NA,TGTGCCAGCTCACCAGGCAGGGCGGCCCACGAGCAGTACTTC,CASSPGRAAHEQYF
TRBJ2-1,NA,TRBV7-9,TRBD1,TGTGCCAGCAGCTTAGTCGGGACAGTTAATGAGCAGTTCTTC,CASSLVGTVNEQFF
TRBJ2-7,NA,TRBV7-3,NA,TGTGCCAGCAGCCTAGGGAGATACGAGCAGTACTTC,CASSLGRYEQYF
TRBJ1-2,NA,TRBV7-2,TRBD1,TGTGCCAGCAGTAACCCGGGACAGACCTATGGCTACACCTTC,CASSNPGQTYGYTF
TRBJ2-3,NA,TRBV2,NA,TGTGCCAGCAGCCTACAGTTCGGGGGGCGCACAGATACGCAGTATTTT,CASSLQFGGRTDTQYF
TRBJ2-1,once,TRBV5-6,TRBD1,TGTGCCAGCAGCTATGGGCTGGGACAGGGGATGCATGAGCAGTTCTTC,CASSYGLGQGMHEQFF
TRBJ1-2,NA,TRBV27,TRBD1,TGTGCCAGCAGTTTATCGTACCTCTCCAGGGGGTATGGCTACACCTTC,CASSLSYLSRGYGYTF
TRBJ2-7,NA,TRBV6-5,NA,TGTGCCAGCACCGACAGAGTCGGCGGCTACGAGCAGTACTTC,CASTDRVGGYEQYF
TRBJ1-2,NA,TRBV5-4,TRBD1,TGTGCCAGCAGCTTGGGGGGACAGCAGGAGCAGGGCTACGCCTTC,CASSLGGQQEQGYAF
TRBJ1-1,once,TRBV6-5,NA,TGTGCCAGCAGTTACTCGTGGACAGCCGAAGCTTTCTTT,CASSYSWTAEAFF
TRBJ2-5,NA,TRBV28,TRBD2,TGTGCCAGCAGTGACAGCGGGGCACAGTACCAAGAGACCCAGTACTTC,CASSDSGAQYQETQYF
TRBJ1-1,NA,TRBV9,TRBD1,TGTGCCAGCAGCACAAAGAGAGGAACAGGGGGCGTGAACACTGAAGCTTTCTTT,CASSTKRGTGGVNTEAFF
TRBJ2-7,once,TRBV7-9,TRBD2,TGTGCCAGCAGCTTAGCCTGGGGGGGAAGGGGCGAGCAGTACTTC,CASSLAWGGRGEQYF
TRBJ1-1,NA,TRBV30,NA,TGTGCCTGGAGTGCGACAGTGAACACTGAAGCTTTCTTT,CAWSATVNTEAFF
TRBJ2-1,NA,TRBV19,TRBD2,TGTGCCAGTAACGGCGGGGGTGAGCAGTTCTTC,CASNGGGEQFF
TRBJ2-7,NA,TRBV2,NA,TGTGCCAGCACCGAGGGTCGCGAGCAGTACTTC,CASTEGREQYF
TRBJ1-4,NA,TRBV23-1,TRBD1,TGCGCCAAGGGACAGGGTATAGGGTTGAGGGAAAAACTGTTTTTT,CAKGQGIGLREKLFF
TRBJ1-1,once,TRBV6-1,TRBD1,TGTGCCAGCAGTTTACAGGGGGCGCGCACTGAAGCTTTCTTT,CASSLQGARTEAFF
TRBJ2-1,NA,TRBV6-4,TRBD2,TGTGCCAGCAGTGACTCTAGCGGGGGGGCCAATGAGCAGTTCTTC,CASSDSSGGANEQFF
TRBJ2-7,NA,TRBV18,NA,TGTGCCAGCTCACCGGGAGCGGCCTACGAGCAGTACTTC,CASSPGAAYEQYF
TRBJ2-6,NA,TRBV5-1,NA,TGCGCCAGCAGCTTGGATCGGGGGCATTACTCTGGGGCCAACGTCCTGACTTTC,CASSLDRGHYSGANVLTF
TRBJ1-3,NA,TRBV6-1,NA,TGTGCCAGCAGTAGGACAGCTGCTGGAAACACCATATATTTT,CASSRTAAGNTIYF
TRBJ2-2,NA,TRBV9,NA,TGTGCCAGCAGCGTAGTGTCGGGGAACACCGGGGAGCTGTTTTTT,CASSVVSGNTGELFF
TRBJ1-2,NA,TRBV19,NA,TGTGCCAGTAGTATAGGGGCGAGGGAAAAGAACTATGGCTACACCTTC,CASSIGAREKNYGYTF
TRBJ1-2,NA,TRBV5-6,TRBD1,TGTGCCAGCAAGGGCAGGGACAGGGGATTGTACTATGGCTACACCTTC,CASKGRDRGLYYGYTF
TRBJ2-1,NA,TRBV5-1,NA,TGCGCCAGCAGCCCCGGACATTACAATGAGCAGTTCTTC,CASSPGHYNEQFF
TRBJ2-7,NA,TRBV18,NA,TGTGCCAGCTCACCAGGGGACTTCTCCTACGAGCAGTACTTC,CASSPGDFSYEQYF
TRBJ1-2,NA,TRBV29-1,NA,TGCAGCGTTGAGGATTCAGAGATTTATGGCTACACCTTC,CSVEDSEIYGYTF
TRBJ1-3,NA,TRBV11-3,NA,TGTGCCAGCAGCGACAACAGGGCCTCTGGAAACACCATATATTTT,CASSDNRASGNTIYF
TRBJ2-4,NA,TRBV5-5,NA,TGTGCCAGCAGCTTGACTTTATTGGGTATTCAGTACTTC,CASSLTLLGIQYF
TRBJ1-6,NA,TRBV5-6,NA,TGTGCCAGCAGCTTGGTAGGTGGCCCCGGGCCCCTCCACTTT,CASSLVGGPGPLHF